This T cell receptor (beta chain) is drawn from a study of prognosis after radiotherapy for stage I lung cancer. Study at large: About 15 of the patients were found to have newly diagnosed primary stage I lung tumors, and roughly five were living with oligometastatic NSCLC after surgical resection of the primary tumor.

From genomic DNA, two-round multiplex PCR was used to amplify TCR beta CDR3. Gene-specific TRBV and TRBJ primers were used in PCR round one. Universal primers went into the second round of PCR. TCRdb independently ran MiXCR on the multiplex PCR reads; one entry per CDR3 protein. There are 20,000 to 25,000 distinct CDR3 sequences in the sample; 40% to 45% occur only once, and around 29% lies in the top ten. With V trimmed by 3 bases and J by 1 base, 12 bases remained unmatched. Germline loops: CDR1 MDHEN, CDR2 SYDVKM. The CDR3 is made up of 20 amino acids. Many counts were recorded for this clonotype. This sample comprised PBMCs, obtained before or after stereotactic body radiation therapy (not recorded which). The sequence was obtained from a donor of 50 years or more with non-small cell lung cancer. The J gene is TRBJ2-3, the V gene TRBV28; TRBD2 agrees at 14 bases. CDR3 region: CASSFSPGLAGELGTDTQYF. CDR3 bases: TGTGCCAGCAGTTTCAGTCCGGGACTAGCGGGAGAGTTAGGCACAGATACGCAGTATTTT.